A selection of T cell receptor beta chains follows, all from one sample in a study of CD8+ T cells in alopecia areata. TCRdb's copy holds only in-frame clones and misses some; the assay was immunoSEQ multiplex PCR. The table lists 170,000 or so clones, about 53% of them singletons, with 10% to 11% in the top ten. The source was CD8+ T cells sorted from blood, collected at week 24, from a patient treated with tofacitinib. Receptors were obtained from a human donor with alopecia areata. Each CDR3 is given without its conserved first and last residue.

V,J,CDR3
TRBV6-5,TRBJ2-1,ASRLGANEQF
TRBV2,TRBJ1-2,ASSGTSGYGYT
TRBV21-1,TRBJ1-1,ASSKEPEMNTEAF
TRBV4-3,TRBJ1-1,ASSSRGKTEAF
TRBV9,TRBJ2-7,ASSHDSYEQY
TRBV29-1,TRBJ2-7,SFTESYEQY
TRBV10-2,TRBJ1-5,ASSADPSNQPQH
TRBV29-1,TRBJ1-2,SVDRGDYGYT
TRBV30,TRBJ1-1,AWRGSRGYGEAF
TRBV7-9,TRBJ1-5,ASSLAGGNQPQH
TRBV30,TRBJ2-7,AWSDVGGDEQY
TRBV6-5,TRBJ2-2,ASSYAKAGELF
TRBV25-1,TRBJ2-7,ASSDLTGTGYEQY
TRBV21-1,TRBJ2-7,AKRGVRPSYEQY
TRBV9,TRBJ1-1,ASSPHFSAEAF
TRBV4-3,TRBJ1-1,ASSLGRANTEAF
TRBV30,TRBJ2-2,AWGNGELF
TRBV5-6,TRBJ2-7,ASSGTGTYEQY
TRBV2,TRBJ2-3,ASSRTETTDTQY
TRBV5-1,TRBJ2-7,ASSLYYEQY
TRBV7-9,TRBJ1-1,ASSLEGGKGNTEAF
TRBV10-2,TRBJ1-1,ASSDRVGNTEAF
TRBV9,TRBJ2-2,ASSASRLAANTGELF
TRBV28,TRBJ2-7,ASSLSAGGSYEQY
TRBV29-1,TRBJ1-2,SVPEESYGYT
TRBV30,TRBJ2-1,ASLGAYNEQF
TRBV27,TRBJ2-1,ASSAGTGYNEQF
TRBV4-2,TRBJ1-6,ASSQNRGQGKFSESPLH
TRBV5-4,TRBJ2-1,ASSPETYNEQF
TRBV21-1,TRBJ1-2,ATPWDRDYGYT
TRBV29-1,TRBJ1-2,SASTVPTLTNYGYT
TRBV6-5,TRBJ1-5,ASSHRGSDQPQH
TRBV4-3,TRBJ2-1,ASSQDPLASYNEQF
TRBV15,TRBJ2-4,ATSNSAGGPRY
TRBV7-9,TRBJ2-3,ASSSQGDDTQY
TRBV13,TRBJ1-2,ASSLSGYGYT